These 26 T cell receptor beta chains were sequenced from one sample in a study of blood T cell repertoires in COVID-19. This table comes from immunoSEQ multiplex PCR, and its TCRdb copy is limited to in-frame clones, with some not included. The top ten clones hold 1.1% of a sample with 290,000 or so clones, around 90% of them seen once. The sample taken for sequencing was PBMCs or T cells enriched from blood (not recorded which). The receptor source for this set is a woman aged 25 to 39 who had recovered from COVID-19.

The chain links TRBV23-1 to TRBJ2-2, with a weak D call TRBD1 (6 bases). TRBV23-1 is an ORF; its function is uncertain. V was cut by 11 bases and J by 4 bases, with 20 bases left in between. The CDR3 runs 15 residues. The CDR3 DNA follows: TGCGCCTCTAAGGGGGTCCAACCGGGCACCGGGGAGCTGTTTTTT. This codes for CASKGVQPGTGELFF.

V is TRBV5-1 and J is TRBJ1-3; D may be TRBD1 (6 bases). CDR3 size: 17 residues. Trimming shortened V by 4 bases and J by 0 bases, and 17 bases separated the two germline ends. Germline-derived CDR1 and CDR2 are SGHRS and YFSETQ. The CDR3 here is CASSPGTIGDSGNTIYF. Here the CDR3 DNA reads TGCGCCAGCAGCCCGGGGACAATTGGAGACTCTGGAAACACCATATATTTT. Combining the CDR3 with reference TRBV5-1 and TRBJ1-3 gives the whole variable domain KAGVTQTPRYLIKTRGQQVTLSCSPISGHRSVSWYQQTPGQGLQFLFEYFSETQRNKGNFPGRFSGRQFSNSRSEMNVSTLELGDSALYLCASSPGTIGDSGNTIYFGEGSWLTVV.

The chain is built from TRBV29-1 and TRBJ2-1, with a tentative D call TRBD1 (6 bases). CDR1 SQVTM and CDR2 ANQGSEA come from the germline V gene. Trimming took 7 bases from V and 1 from J, leaving 11 bases between them. This CDR3 region has 13 residues. For the CDR3, the DNA is TGCAGCGACCGGGACACGTCCTACAATGAGCAGTTCTTC. This sequence encodes CSDRDTSYNEQFF.

The chain carries TRBV11-1 and TRBJ2-7; 7 bases agree with TRBD2. V lost 0 bases to trimming and J lost 4 bases; unmatched junction nucleotides: 9. Germline V gives CDR1 SGHAT, CDR2 FQDESV (reference sequence). The CDR3 totals 16 residues. The CDR3: CASSLARTGGVYEQYF. CDR3 DNA sequence: TGTGCCAGCAGCTTAGCGCGGACGGGAGGAGTATACGAGCAGTACTTC.

The chain joins TRBV27 to TRBJ2-1; 12 bases align to TRBD2. CDR1 MNHEY and CDR2 SMNVEV come from the germline V gene (reference sequence). The V and J ends lost 7 bases and 5 bases, in that order; junction bases with no gene match: 6. The CDR3 spans 15 residues. This CDR3 reads CASTLLAGGNNEQFF. DNA of the CDR3: TGTGCCAGCACCCTCCTAGCGGGAGGGAACAATGAGCAGTTCTTC.

The chain employs TRBV7-6 and TRBJ2-1, with 7 bases aligning to TRBD2. The V gene end was trimmed by 5 bases and the J gene end by 0 bases; junction bases not matched to a gene: 10. Germline-derived CDR1 and CDR2 are SGHVS and FNYEAQ. This CDR3 spans 17 amino acids. CDR3 residues: CASSPEPSGTSYNEQFF. CDR3 coding DNA: TGTGCCAGCAGCCCCGAGCCTAGCGGAACCTCCTACAATGAGCAGTTCTTC.

The rearrangement links TRBV18 to TRBJ2-7; D call uncertain. Germline CDR1 reads KGHSH; CDR2 reads LQKENI. V gave up 3 bases and J gave up 4 bases, with 10 bases separating them. This CDR3 is built from 13 residues. In DNA, the CDR3 is TGTGCCAGCTCACCGTCGGCCGGGTACGAGCAGTACTTC. It specifies CASSPSAGYEQYF.

The chain couples TRBV7-9 to TRBJ2-5; tentatively, D is TRBD1 (6 bases). The CDR3 consists of 13 residues. The germline CDR1 and CDR2 sequences are SEHNR and FQNEAQ (reference sequence). The V end was cut by 6 bases, the J end by 1 base, with 9 bases between. The CDR3 spells CASSQDSQETQYF. The CDR3 bases are TGTGCCAGCAGTCAGGACAGCCAAGAGACCCAGTACTTC.

This clone has only one observation. The V gene is TRBV19, the J gene TRBJ2-7; D might be TRBD2 (5 bases). V was clipped by 4 bases and J by 0 bases, with 10 bases between them. The V gene's germline CDR1 is LNHDA and CDR2 SQIVND (reference sequence). This CDR3 is built from 14 residues. CDR3 DNA sequence: TGTGCCAGTAGTAATCGGGGATTCTCCTACGAGCAGTACTTC. It specifies CASSNRGFSYEQYF.

V gene TRBV19 combines with J gene TRBJ2-2; possibly TRBD1 for D (6 bases). The V end was cut by 7 bases, the J end by 1 base, with 16 bases between. CDR3 size: 16 residues. Germline loops: CDR1 LNHDA, CDR2 SQIVND (reference sequence). DNA for the CDR3: TGTGCCAGTACTGATTACGGGACACAGAACACCGGGGAGCTGTTTTTT. Translated, it gives CASTDYGTQNTGELFF.

This rearrangement joins TRBV30 to TRBJ2-3; 9 bases are a match to TRBD1. Germline V gene data show CDR1 as GTSNPN and CDR2 as SVGIG (reference sequence). This CDR3 has 14 amino acids. The CDR3 reads CAEGGQGGTDTQYF. CDR3 nucleotides: TGTGCAGAGGGGGGACAGGGAGGCACAGATACGCAGTATTTT.

This chain joins TRBV19 and TRBJ2-7; 8 bases agree with TRBD1. From germline, CDR1 is LNHDA and CDR2 SQIVND (reference sequence). J was trimmed by 5 bases and V by 3 bases; bases with no gene match: 9. The CDR3 extends over 15 amino acids. DNA of the CDR3: TGTGCCAGTAGTATTCAGGACAGGGTCTACCACGAGCAGTACTTC. The encoded protein is CASSIQDRVYHEQYF.

The rearrangement links TRBV5-1 to TRBJ2-7, with unresolved D. Trimming cost V 1 base and J 1 base, with 9 bases left between them. Germline-derived CDR1 and CDR2 are SGHRS and YFSETQ. This CDR3 spans 14 amino acids. The CDR3 region has the DNA TGCGCCAGCAGCTTGAACGCCGGGTCCTACGAGCAGTACTTC. Translation: CASSLNAGSYEQYF.

J is TRBJ1-5 and V is TRBV6-5; TRBD1 is a possible D gene (6 bases). CDR1 is MNHEY, CDR2 SVGAGI, per germline. This CDR3 region has 14 residues. Trimming shortened V by 5 bases and J by 5 bases, and 13 bases separated the two germline ends. The CDR3 reads CASSTDSFYQPQHF. CDR3 sequence (DNA): TGTGCCAGCAGTACGGACAGTTTCTATCAGCCCCAGCATTTT.

The CDR3 DNA reads as TGTGCCAGCAGCTTAGGGCTAGCGGGACCCTACGAGCAGTACTTC. Translation: CASSLGLAGPYEQYF. The V gene is TRBV7-9, the J gene TRBJ2-7, with 9 bases lining up with TRBD2. V trimming: 1 base; J trimming: 2 bases; junction bases outside the gene matches: 3. This CDR3 comprises 15 residues. Germline-derived CDR1 and CDR2 are SEHNR and FQNEAQ (reference sequence).

Only one count was recorded for this clone. The germline gene is not matched at one end of the junction; a read error may be the cause. The chain links TRBV7-2 to TRBJ2-1, with D tentatively TRBD1 (6 bases). Germline V CDR1 and CDR2: SGHTA, FQGNSA. The CDR3 contains 15 residues. CDR3 region: CAGSLPTGPYNEQFF. As DNA, the CDR3 is TGTGCCGGCAGCCTCCCAACAGGGCCTTACAATGAGCAGTTCTTC.

The CDR3 sequence: CASSNPTLGTSGRALDIDTQYF. For the CDR3, the DNA is TGTGCCAGCAGCAACCCGACCCTTGGGACTAGCGGGAGGGCTCTAGATATAGATACGCAGTATTTT. The chain joins TRBV21-1 to TRBJ2-3; whether TRBD2, the table's D call, matches the DNA was not checked. TRBV21-1 is assigned pseudogene status. This CDR3 is 22 amino acids long.

The chain uses TRBV12-5 and TRBJ2-1; 10 bases are a match to TRBD2. The V segment lost 6 bases and the J segment 4 bases; nucleotides outside the gene matches: 9. Germline CDR1 LGHNT, CDR2 FRNRAP. The CDR3 totals 16 residues. CDR3 residues: CASGSVIAGGYNEQFF. The CDR3 DNA reads as TGTGCTAGTGGCTCCGTTATAGCGGGAGGTTACAATGAGCAGTTCTTC.

In this sample, this clone turned up a few times. The rearrangement links TRBV28 to TRBJ2-2; the D gene is possibly TRBD2 (6 bases). Looked up from germline, CDR1 is MDHEN and CDR2 is SYDVKM. This CDR3 comprises 15 residues. V was trimmed by 3 bases and J by 2 bases, leaving 10 bases between them. In DNA, the CDR3 is TGTGCCAGCAGTTTGTGGGGGGATAACACCGGGGAGCTGTTTTTT. Amino acids: CASSLWGDNTGELFF.

This clone was detected once. The chain carries TRBV3-1 (or the pseudogene TRBV3-2) and TRBJ2-5, with TRBD1 identical over 8 bases. CDR1 and CDR2 from the germline V gene are LGHDT and YNNKEL (reference sequence). With 7 bases clipped from V and 2 bases from J, the junction kept 9 bases outside the gene matches. This CDR3 is built from 15 residues. CDR3 region: CASTVTGAGQETQYF. As DNA, the CDR3 is TGTGCCAGCACCGTGACAGGGGCAGGTCAAGAGACCCAGTACTTC.

The chain has TRBV28 and TRBJ2-2; D is unclear. V gave up 6 bases and J gave up 6 bases, with 20 bases separating them. Germline lookup yields CDR1 MDHEN and CDR2 SYDVKM. The CDR3 has 16 residues. CDR3 in amino acids: CASSRLGSQSSGELFF. The CDR3, as DNA: TGTGCCAGCAGCCGGCTCGGGTCCCAGTCGTCCGGGGAGCTGTTTTTT.

The rearrangement links TRBV7-2 to TRBJ1-4; 7 bases fit TRBD1. V dropped 4 bases and J dropped 5; count of bases not matched to a gene: 4. The CDR3 contains 14 residues. Germline lookup yields CDR1 SGHTA and CDR2 FQGNSA. The CDR3 coding sequence is TGTGCCAGCAGCTCTGACAGGGCCAATGAAAAACTGTTTTTT. Amino acids: CASSSDRANEKLFF.

The chain employs TRBV5-4 and TRBJ1-1; TRBD1 matches at 7 bases. The CDR3 spans 14 residues. Per germline, CDR1 SGHNT and CDR2 YYREEE (reference sequence). Trimming at V came to 5 bases and at J to 2 bases, leaving 6 bases not matched to a gene. CDR3 residues: CASSRDRYNTEAFF. The CDR3 DNA reads TGTGCCAGCAGTCGGGACAGATACAACACTGAAGCTTTCTTT.

The chain carries TRBV29-1 and TRBJ2-7, with TRBD2 matching over 7 bases. Germline CDR1 SQVTM, CDR2 ANQGSEA. This CDR3 is built from 13 residues. The V gene end was trimmed by 8 bases and the J gene end by 2 bases; junction bases not matched to a gene: 9. The CDR3 region is CSIYSGSTYEQYF. As DNA, the CDR3 is TGCAGCATTTATAGCGGGTCGACCTACGAGCAGTACTTC.

The rearrangement uses TRBV6-6 and TRBJ2-1; TRBD1 might be the D (5 bases). In germline, CDR1 is MNHNY, CDR2 SVGAGI (reference sequence). Trimming pared 4 bases from V and 7 bases from J, leaving 11 bases between. The CDR3 runs to 13 residues. Here the CDR3 DNA reads TGTGCCAGCAGTTCATCAGGGCGGAATGAGCAGTTCTTC. This codes for CASSSSGRNEQFF.

This rearrangement joins TRBV6-2 or TRBV6-3 to TRBJ1-1, with D possibly matching TRBD1 (6 bases). Germline V CDR1 and CDR2: MNHEY, SVGEGT. With 4 bases removed from V and 3 bases from J, the gap between germline ends came to 15 bases. The CDR3 length is 15 residues. The CDR3 DNA reads as TGTGCCAGCAGTTCTCTATACAGGGTAGACACTGAAGCTTTCTTT. As protein: CASSSLYRVDTEAFF.